This entry describes one T cell receptor beta chain. Its matching antigen is unknown. The CDR3 runs to 13 residues. Germline loops: CDR1 MNHEY, CDR2 SVGAGI. Trimming removed 0 bases from V and 2 bases from J, with 4 bases in between. The repertoire was sequenced with immunoSEQ multiplex PCR; TCRdb's copy has only in-frame clones and lacks some. The table lists some 100,000 clones, more than 85% of them singletons, with 16% in the top ten. This sample was taken from a study of T cell responses to AZD1222 COVID-19 vaccine. Study conclusions and caveats: With dominance at 160-218 and 743-854, vaccine-associated CD4 TCRs spanned spike. Clonal diversity was possibly underestimated; the donors were predominantly white British and more often female. Samples come after the peak T cell response, not at day 14.

The clonotype was recovered from an adult in good health. The sequencing used peripheral blood, collected on day 0 of AZD1222 vaccination. This chain uses TRBV6-5 with TRBJ1-1; D unclear. The CDR3 loop is CASSYSRNTEAFF. CDR3 DNA sequence: TGTGCCAGCAGTTACTCCAGAAACACTGAAGCTTTCTTT.